This T cell receptor beta chain was sequenced during a study of shared clonotypes between healthy human individuals. TCRdb keeps only in-frame clones here, not all; method: immunoSEQ multiplex PCR. This table has about 1.4 million clones, 95% to 97% appearing once. The TCR sequence derives from a man in his thirties or forties in good health. Sequenced: naive CD4+ T cells sorted from blood. Indicated subset: CD45RA+ positively selected.

The CDR3 DNA is TGTGCCAGCTCCCTAGCGGGAGTAGTCTACGAGCAGTACTTC. It specifies CASSLAGVVYEQYF. The V gene is TRBV18, the J gene TRBJ2-7, with 10 bases that match TRBD2. This CDR3 is 14 amino acids long. V trimming: 6 bases; J trimming: 3 bases; junction bases outside the gene matches: 5. Germline loops: CDR1 KGHSH, CDR2 LQKENI.